These 11 T cell receptor beta chains share one sample of origin, sequenced in a study of blood T cell repertoires in COVID-19. The method was immunoSEQ multiplex PCR; TCRdb's version includes in-frame clones alone and lacks a portion of them. The sample has around 250,000 clones, roughly 90% seen once. What was sequenced was peripheral blood. These receptors were taken from a man aged 30 to 45 who had recovered from COVID-19.

The chain couples TRBV9 to TRBJ2-5; D might be TRBD2 (6 bases). The V gene's germline CDR1 is SGDLS and CDR2 YYNGEE. V gave up 0 bases and J gave up 2 bases, with 11 bases separating them. The CDR3 covers 15 residues. CDR3 in DNA: TGTGCCAGCAGCGTAGGGAGACTAGGACAAGAGACCCAGTACTTC. This gives the protein CASSVGRLGQETQYF.

This sequence joins TRBV5-1 and TRBJ1-1, with a possible D match to TRBD1 (6 bases). V was clipped by 7 bases and J by 7 bases, with 14 bases between them. Germline V gene data show CDR1 as SGHRS and CDR2 as YFSETQ. There are 12 residues in the CDR3. The CDR3, as DNA: TGCGCCAGCCGTGGACAGTTTTATGAAGCTTTCTTT. Translation gives CASRGQFYEAFF.

The gene calls are TRBV3-1 (or the pseudogene TRBV3-2) and TRBJ2-7; maybe TRBD1 (6 bases). Germline values: CDR1 LGHDT, CDR2 YNNKEL (reference sequence). This CDR3 comprises 20 residues. The germline V and J ends were trimmed by 0 bases and 6 bases, with 30 bases remaining between them. CDR3 sequence: CASSQDPPPGHPSRGAEQYF. Here the CDR3 DNA reads TGTGCCAGCAGCCAAGACCCCCCCCCGGGACACCCCTCAAGGGGCGCCGAGCAGTACTTC.

The sample holds one count of this clone. This chain connects TRBV11-2 to TRBJ2-2; D is perhaps TRBD1 (6 bases). The CDR3 totals 16 residues. CDR1 and CDR2 from the germline V gene are SGHAT and FQNNGV. V lost 2 bases and J 4 bases, leaving 14 bases between the germline ends. The CDR3 loop reads CASSLKSRGGTGELFF. The CDR3 nucleotides read TGTGCCAGCAGCTTAAAGTCCAGGGGTGGCACCGGGGAGCTGTTTTTT.

The genes are TRBV20-1 and TRBJ1-2; D gene unclear. The CDR3 has 11 amino acids. From germline, CDR1 is DFQATT and CDR2 SNEGSKA (reference sequence). V was trimmed by 2 bases and J by 8 bases, leaving 9 bases between them. The CDR3 nucleotides read TGCAGTGCTAGAAGCCAGCGGGGCTACACCTTC. This translates into CSARSQRGYTF.

The rearrangement joins TRBV7-2 to TRBJ2-2, with 15 bases lining up with TRBD2. The CDR3 consists of 19 residues. Germline V gene data show CDR1 as SGHTA and CDR2 as FQGNSA. The V segment lost 3 bases and the J segment 4 bases; nucleotides outside the gene matches: 9. The CDR3 spells CASSFPGLAGGRITGELFF. CDR3 DNA sequence: TGTGCCAGCAGCTTTCCGGGACTAGCGGGGGGCAGGATCACCGGGGAGCTGTTTTTT.

This clone was seen repeatedly, ten times or more. CDR3 coding DNA: TGTGCCAGCAGTACGGGACAGACAAGCTATGGCTACACCTTC. This sequence encodes CASSTGQTSYGYTF. The chain is built from TRBV6-5 and TRBJ1-2, with 7 bases fitting TRBD1. The CDR3 runs 14 residues. V lost 5 bases and J lost 4; bases outside the gene matches: 7. Germline CDR1 is MNHEY and CDR2 is SVGAGI.

The chain is built from TRBV7-2 and TRBJ2-7, with 7 bases that match TRBD1. This CDR3 region has 13 residues. Trimming took 3 bases from V and 3 from J; bases not matched to a gene: 2. Looked up from germline, CDR1 is SGHTA and CDR2 is FQGNSA. CDR3 in amino acids: CASSFYRGYEQYF. DNA for the CDR3: TGTGCCAGCAGCTTCTACAGGGGCTACGAGCAGTACTTC.

V usage is TRBV19 and J usage is TRBJ1-2; D possibly corresponds to TRBD1 (6 bases). CDR1 LNHDA and CDR2 SQIVND come from the germline V gene (reference sequence). With 10 bases removed from V and 0 bases from J, the gap between germline ends came to 9 bases. The CDR3 length is 12 residues. This CDR3 is CATQGPNYGYTF. In DNA, the CDR3 is TGTGCCACTCAGGGGCCTAACTATGGCTACACCTTC.

J is TRBJ2-3 and V is TRBV4-2; D ambiguous. This CDR3 is 15 amino acids long. Germline CDR1 is LGHNA and CDR2 is YNFKEQ. V dropped 1 base and J dropped 3 bases, with 11 bases sitting between them. CDR3 loop: CASSQGGFYTDTQYF. CDR3 sequence (DNA): TGTGCCAGCAGCCAAGGAGGATTCTATACAGATACGCAGTATTTT.

The chain employs TRBV6-5 and TRBJ2-7, with D unclear. The V end lost 5 bases, the J end lost 3 bases, and 11 bases lay between the germline ends. Germline V lookup: CDR1 MNHEY, CDR2 SVGAGI. The CDR3 contains 13 residues. The CDR3 loop is CASSQRRVYEQYF. The DNA of the CDR3 is TGTGCCAGCAGTCAAAGACGGGTCTACGAGCAGTACTTC.